This is a list of T cell receptor beta chains from one sample in a study of T cell responses to AZD1222 COVID-19 vaccine. The method was immunoSEQ multiplex PCR; TCRdb's version includes in-frame clones alone and lacks a portion of them. The sample holds over 110,000 clones, around 90% seen once. Here the sequenced sample was peripheral blood, taken 28 days after the second AZD1222 dose. Receptors originate from an adult who received the AZD1222 COVID-19 vaccine. The CDR3 runs from the conserved cysteine through the conserved F or W. A D gene is named only where the DNA matches it firmly. Not every row has a clone size; where given, it reads once, few, many or a size class.

TRBV5-5	TRBJ1-2	NA	NA	CASSLTLEGDYGYTF	TGTGCCAGCAGCCTGACCTTGGAGGGTGACTATGGCTACACCTTC
TRBV3-1/TRBV3-2	TRBJ1-6	NA	NA	CASSPASTASSYNSPLHF	TGTGCCAGCAGCCCTGCATCGACTGCGAGCTCCTATAATTCACCCCTCCACTTT
TRBV4-2	TRBJ1-5	NA	NA	CASSQVISGVIRQPQHF	TGTGCCAGCAGCCAAGTGATTTCGGGGGTGATTCGTCAGCCCCAGCATTTT
TRBV4-1	TRBJ2-1	NA	NA	CASSHETSDNEQFF	TGCGCCAGCAGCCATGAGACTTCAGACAATGAGCAGTTCTTC
TRBV5-4	TRBJ2-7	NA	TRBD1	CASSPNRGPYEQYF	TGTGCCAGCAGCCCAAACAGGGGGCCCTACGAGCAGTACTTC
TRBV6-5	TRBJ1-1	NA	NA	CASSSRSASLNTEAFF	TGTGCCAGCAGTTCCCGAAGCGCAAGCCTGAACACTGAAGCTTTCTTT
TRBV16	TRBJ1-1	NA	NA	CASSPRQDAEAFF	TGTGCCAGCAGCCCACGCCAGGACGCTGAAGCTTTCTTT
TRBV19	TRBJ2-1	NA	TRBD1	CASSIGGGHNEQFF	TGTGCCAGTAGTATAGGAGGGGGCCACAATGAGCAGTTCTTC
TRBV5-6	TRBJ1-1	NA	TRBD1	CASSLLGTGDSEAFF	TGTGCCAGCAGCTTGCTAGGGACAGGGGACTCTGAAGCTTTCTTT
TRBV7-2	TRBJ2-1	NA	TRBD2	CASSLVAGGGPSYNEQFF	TGTGCCAGCAGCTTAGTGGCCGGCGGGGGGCCCTCCTACAATGAGCAGTTCTTC
TRBV7-2	TRBJ2-5	NA	TRBD2	CASSQGGGGKETQYF	TGTGCCAGCAGCCAGGGTGGCGGGGGGAAAGAGACCCAGTACTTC
TRBV3-1/TRBV3-2	TRBJ2-1	NA	NA	CASSLPTGVSYNEQFF	TGTGCCAGCAGCCTACCAACGGGGGTCTCCTACAATGAGCAGTTCTTC
TRBV9	TRBJ1-2	NA	TRBD1	CASSVVWDSSGGYTF	TGTGCCAGCAGCGTAGTTTGGGACAGTTCGGGCGGCTACACCTTC
TRBV30	TRBJ2-1	NA	TRBD2	CAWSTGTSPEQFF	TGTGCCTGGAGTACCGGGACTAGTCCCGAGCAGTTCTTC
TRBV27	TRBJ2-3	NA	NA	CASSRIGQSYRTDTQYF	TGTGCCAGCAGTCGAATAGGACAGTCTTATCGCACAGATACGCAGTATTTT
TRBV21-1	TRBJ2-7	NA	NA	CASSKVGTGRTYEQYF	TGTGCCAGCAGCAAAGTGGGGACAGGGAGGACCTACGAGCAGTACTTC
TRBV7-2	TRBJ2-5	NA	NA	CASSFTTVAWSLQETQYF	TGTGCCAGCAGCTTTACCACGGTCGCCTGGAGCCTCCAAGAGACCCAGTACTTC
TRBV25-1	TRBJ1-4	NA	NA	CASSDQNQGNHEKLFF	TGTGCCAGCAGTGATCAGAACCAGGGAAACCATGAAAAACTGTTTTTT
TRBV3-1/TRBV3-2	TRBJ1-5	NA	TRBD1	CASSQGTGNHRGGNQPQHF	TGTGCCAGCAGCCAAGGGACGGGGAATCACAGGGGTGGCAATCAGCCCCAGCATTTT
TRBV12-3/TRBV12-4	TRBJ1-6	few	NA	CASSFGQARALHF	TGTGCCAGCAGTTTCGGACAAGCGAGAGCCCTCCACTTT
TRBV10-3	TRBJ2-6	NA	TRBD1	CAIRGIKAGTGDLAGANVLTF	TGTGCCATCAGGGGCATTAAAGCAGGGACAGGGGACTTGGCTGGGGCCAACGTCCTGACTTTC
TRBV5-4	TRBJ2-3	few	TRBD2	CASSTKAGVGDTQYF	TGTGCCAGCAGCACAAAAGCGGGAGTTGGGGATACGCAGTATTTT
TRBV5-1	TRBJ2-1	NA	NA	CASTFSGDRFNEQFF	TGCGCCAGCACTTTTAGCGGAGACCGGTTCAATGAGCAGTTCTTC
TRBV9	TRBJ1-1	NA	NA	CASSGAGGVAEAFF	TGTGCCAGCAGCGGCGCGGGAGGAGTCGCTGAAGCTTTCTTT
TRBV12-5	TRBJ1-2	NA	TRBD1	CASGSGQGLGYTF	TGTGCTAGTGGTTCCGGACAGGGTCTTGGCTACACCTTC
TRBV9	TRBJ2-1	NA	NA	CASSVAGSNEQFF	TGTGCCAGCAGCGTGGCCGGATCCAATGAGCAGTTCTTC
TRBV2	TRBJ2-2	NA	NA	CASNRREAAGELFF	TGTGCCAGCAATAGACGGGAAGCGGCCGGGGAGCTGTTTTTT
TRBV2	TRBJ1-4	NA	NA	CASSELNEKLFF	TGTGCCAGCAGTGAATTGAATGAAAAACTGTTTTTT
TRBV29-1	TRBJ1-1	NA	NA	CSGQSGVNTEAFF	TGCAGCGGTCAGAGCGGGGTGAACACTGAAGCTTTCTTT
TRBV28	TRBJ2-1	NA	NA	CASSLGADGYNEQFF	TGTGCCAGCAGTTTAGGGGCAGACGGCTACAATGAGCAGTTCTTC
TRBV12-3/TRBV12-4	TRBJ1-6	NA	NA	CASSSQYNSPLHF	TGTGCCAGCAGTTCGCAGTATAATTCACCCCTCCACTTT
TRBV5-4	TRBJ2-3	NA	TRBD2	CASSLAGAGGLTDTQYF	TGTGCCAGCAGCTTGGCCGGGGCGGGGGGCCTAACAGATACGCAGTATTTT
TRBV4-1	TRBJ1-5	NA	NA	CASSQDYSNQPQHF	TGCGCCAGCAGCCAAGATTATAGCAATCAGCCCCAGCATTTT
TRBV4-3	TRBJ1-2	NA	TRBD1	CASSQAGTGGYGYTF	TGCGCCAGCAGCCAAGCCGGGACAGGGGGCTATGGCTACACCTTC
TRBV6-5	TRBJ1-5	NA	NA	CASSPSTSNQPQHF	TGTGCCAGCAGTCCATCGACAAGCAATCAGCCCCAGCATTTT
TRBV5-4	TRBJ1-1	NA	NA	CASSLTGTLAGAFF	TGTGCCAGCAGCCTAACGGGAACCCTCGCGGGAGCTTTCTTT
TRBV27	TRBJ2-1	NA	TRBD2	CASSSWGLAGRYNEQFF	TGTGCCAGCTCCTCCTGGGGCCTAGCGGGCCGCTACAATGAGCAGTTCTTC
TRBV6-5	TRBJ2-3	NA	NA	CASTRVSTDTQYF	TGTGCTTCGACTCGGGTTAGCACAGATACGCAGTATTTT
TRBV4-2	TRBJ1-6	NA	NA	CASSQDHGGTGSPLHF	TGTGCCAGCAGCCAAGATCATGGAGGGACGGGTTCACCCCTCCACTTT
TRBV5-1	TRBJ1-3	few	TRBD1	CASSLDYRDRGAGNTIYF	TGCGCCAGCAGCTTGGACTACCGGGACAGGGGGGCTGGAAACACCATATATTTT
TRBV19	TRBJ2-1	once	NA	CASSIQGIENEQFF	TGTGCCAGTAGTATCCAGGGGATAGAGAATGAGCAGTTCTTC
TRBV5-6	TRBJ1-1	NA	NA	CASSLVGGANTEAFF	TGTGCCAGCAGCTTGGTGGGGGGTGCGAACACTGAAGCTTTCTTT
TRBV3-1/TRBV3-2	TRBJ1-3	NA	NA	CASSQGTAGNTIYF	TGTGCCAGCAGCCAAGGGACAGCTGGAAACACCATATATTTT
TRBV7-2	TRBJ2-1	NA	TRBD1	CASSPGQGNYNEQFF	TGTGCCAGCAGCCCGGGACAGGGCAACTACAATGAGCAGTTCTTC